Here is one T cell receptor (beta chain) with its context. The rectum was sampled with one to two pinch biopsies at colonoscopy. The entry originates in a study of pediatric ulcerative colitis. Sequenced by immunoSEQ multiplex PCR; TCRdb stores in-frame clones only, minus some. The data contain tens of thousands of clones, 73% of them seen just once; the ten biggest clones take up around 0.7%. The CDR3 totals 11 residues. Looked up from germline, CDR1 is SGHTS and CDR2 is YDEGEE. Trimming took off 4 bases at V and 7 bases at J, with 8 bases between the two ends. The chain recombines TRBV5-8 with TRBJ1-2; D not certain. The TCR was taken from a boy younger than 18 with moderate ulcerative colitis. Sequencing was done on a sample of gut tissue. CDR3: CASSPFRGYTF. For the CDR3, the DNA is TGTGCCAGCAGCCCGTTTCGTGGCTACACCTTC.